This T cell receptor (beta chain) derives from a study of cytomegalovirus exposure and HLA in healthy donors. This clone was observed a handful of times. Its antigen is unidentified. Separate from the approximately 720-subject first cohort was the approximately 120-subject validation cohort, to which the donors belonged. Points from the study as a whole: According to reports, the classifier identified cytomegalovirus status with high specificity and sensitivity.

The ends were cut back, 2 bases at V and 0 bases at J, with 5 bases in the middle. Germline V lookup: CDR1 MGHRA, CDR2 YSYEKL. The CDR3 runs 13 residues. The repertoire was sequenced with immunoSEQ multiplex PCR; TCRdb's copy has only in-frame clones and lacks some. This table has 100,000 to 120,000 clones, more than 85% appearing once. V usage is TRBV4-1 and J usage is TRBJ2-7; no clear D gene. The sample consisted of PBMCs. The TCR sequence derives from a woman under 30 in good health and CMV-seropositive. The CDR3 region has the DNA TGCGCCAGCAGCCAACAGGACTCCTACGAGCAGTACTTC. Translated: CASSQQDSYEQYF.